This T cell receptor (beta chain) was found in a study of blood T cell repertoires in COVID-19. CDR1 SQVTM and CDR2 ANQGSEA come from the germline V gene. The CDR3 has 14 amino acids. The V and J ends lost 4 bases and 5 bases, in that order; junction bases with no gene match: 8. As handled by the study authors: It was from reference gene primer amplification that nucleated cell counts were estimated. Using immunoSEQ multiplex PCR, the repertoire was profiled, and TCRdb retains in-frame clones only, with some absent. V and J calls and clone size follow that table, whereas D and trimming were derived from the DNA. This table holds 350,000 to 450,000 clones, around 87% found once. Recovered status applied to Cohort 3 donors who had two consecutive negative PCRs. It also applied to those with clearance or with symptom resolution.

The chain employs TRBV29-1 and TRBJ2-5; 9 nucleotides align to TRBD1. Sequencing was done on a sample of PBMCs or T cells enriched from blood (not recorded which). The clonotype originates from a young man who had recovered from COVID-19. CDR3 amino acids: CSVGSGTGWETQYF. The CDR3, as DNA: TGCAGCGTTGGGTCCGGGACAGGGTGGGAGACCCAGTACTTC.